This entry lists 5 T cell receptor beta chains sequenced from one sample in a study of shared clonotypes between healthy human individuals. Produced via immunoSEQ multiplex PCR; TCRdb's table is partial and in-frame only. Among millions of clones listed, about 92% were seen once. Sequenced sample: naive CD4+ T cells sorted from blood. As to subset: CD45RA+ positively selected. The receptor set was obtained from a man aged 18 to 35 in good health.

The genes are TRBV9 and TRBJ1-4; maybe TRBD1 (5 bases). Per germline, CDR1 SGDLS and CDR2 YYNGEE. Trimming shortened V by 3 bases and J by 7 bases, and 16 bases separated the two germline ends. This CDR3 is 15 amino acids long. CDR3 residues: CASSAVQGGGEKLFF. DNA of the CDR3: TGTGCCAGCAGCGCCGTCCAGGGTGGTGGTGAAAAACTGTTTTTT.

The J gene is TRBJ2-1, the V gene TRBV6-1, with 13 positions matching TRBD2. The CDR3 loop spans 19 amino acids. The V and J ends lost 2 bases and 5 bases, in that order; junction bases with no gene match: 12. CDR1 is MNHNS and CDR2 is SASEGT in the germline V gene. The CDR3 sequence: CASSEPAATGTSGNNEQFF. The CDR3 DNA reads TGTGCCAGCAGTGAACCGGCGGCTACCGGGACTAGCGGGAACAATGAGCAGTTCTTC.

Written as DNA, the CDR3 is TGTGCCAACCCACTTCCCGGACAAGCCTACGAGCAGTACTTC. Translation: CANPLPGQAYEQYF. This chain uses TRBV27 with TRBJ2-7; tentatively, D is TRBD1 (5 bases). The V gene's germline CDR1 is MNHEY and CDR2 SMNVEV (reference sequence). Deletions cut 10 bases from V and 2 bases from J, with 18 bases between. The CDR3 sequence is 14 residues long.

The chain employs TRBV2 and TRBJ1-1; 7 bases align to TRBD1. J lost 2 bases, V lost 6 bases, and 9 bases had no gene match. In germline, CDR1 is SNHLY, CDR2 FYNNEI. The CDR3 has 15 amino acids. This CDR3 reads CASSQPTGFNTEAFF. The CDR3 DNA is TGTGCCAGCAGCCAACCGACAGGGTTCAACACTGAAGCTTTCTTT.

CDR3 in amino acids: CASSRQNYNSPLHF. The CDR3 nucleotides are TGTGCCAGCTCGCGGCAGAACTATAATTCACCCCTCCACTTT. The chain uses TRBV18 and TRBJ1-6; D uncertain. Trimming pared 6 bases from V and 3 bases from J, leaving 9 bases between. The CDR3 is 14 residues long. The V gene's germline CDR1 is KGHSH and CDR2 LQKENI.